One and the same sample provided the 32 T cell receptor beta chains below, sequenced in a study of cytomegalovirus exposure and HLA in healthy donors. Libraries were prepared by immunoSEQ multiplex PCR; TCRdb keeps only in-frame clonotypes and omits some of them. The sample holds some 98,000 clones; roughly 85% are singletons and the top ten take roughly 3.9%. The sample taken for sequencing was PBMCs. The receptors were gathered from a woman aged 25 to 39 in good health and CMV-seronegative.

The V and J genes are TRBV28 and TRBJ2-3, with 7 bases identical to TRBD2. This CDR3 contains 15 residues. V was clipped by 7 bases and J by 0 bases; unmatched bases: 7. Germline V gene data show CDR1 as MDHEN and CDR2 as SYDVKM. The CDR3 coding sequence is TGTGCCAGCATCCTGCATAGCGGGAGCACAGATACGCAGTATTTT. Translated: CASILHSGSTDTQYF.

V is TRBV5-1 and J is TRBJ1-6, with TRBD1 identical over 7 bases. The CDR3 sequence is 15 residues long. CDR1 is SGHRS and CDR2 is YFSETQ in the germline V gene. V shed 2 bases, J shed 10 bases, and the junction held 9 bases outside the gene matches. CDR3 sequence: CASSFEGTVQSPLHF. The CDR3 DNA reads TGCGCCAGCAGCTTTGAGGGGACAGTCCAGTCACCCCTCCACTTT.

J is TRBJ1-3 and V is TRBV5-1; D gene ambiguous. Trimming took 4 bases from V and 0 from J, leaving 14 bases between them. This CDR3 has 16 amino acids. Germline-derived CDR1 and CDR2 are SGHRS and YFSETQ. DNA for the CDR3: TGCGCCAGCAGCGGCGCAGGTGCCCTCTCTGGAAACACCATATATTTT. Its translation: CASSGAGALSGNTIYF.

The rearrangement links TRBV2 to TRBJ1-2; D gene unclear. The CDR3 runs 13 residues. Between the trimmed V and J ends, which lost 11 bases and 8 bases, there was a span of 21 bases. The germline CDR1 and CDR2 sequences are SNHLY and FYNNEI. CDR3 DNA sequence: TGTGCCGGCTCAAATGACTGGCTCTCGGGCTACACCTTC. The encoded protein is CAGSNDWLSGYTF.

This clone was seen ten or more times. J is TRBJ1-2 and V is TRBV2, with 7 bases fitting TRBD1. The germline gives CDR1 SNHLY, CDR2 FYNNEI. V shed 7 bases, J shed 4 bases, and the junction held 9 bases outside the gene matches. The CDR3 covers 14 residues. CDR3 amino acids: CASTLQGMSYGYTF. DNA of the CDR3: TGTGCCAGCACTCTACAGGGGATGAGCTATGGCTACACCTTC.

Only one count was recorded for this clone. The gene calls are TRBV18 and TRBJ2-1, with TRBD1 identical over 10 bases. The trim removed 6 bases at V and 12 bases at J, leaving 17 bases unmatched. The germline V gene has CDR1 KGHSH and CDR2 LQKENI. There are 16 residues in the CDR3. DNA for the CDR3: TGTGCCAGCTCTGCAAATGTGGGACAGGGGATCAGGGGGCAGTTCTTC. It yields the protein CASSANVGQGIRGQFF. The full variable domain, in which reference TRBV18 and TRBJ2-1 provide the parts outside the CDR3, is NAGVMQNPRHLVRRRGQEARLRCSPMKGHSHVYWYRQLPEEGLKFMVYLQKENIIDESGMPKERFSAEFPKEGPSILRIQQVVRGDSAAYFCASSANVGQGIRGQFFGPGTRLTVL.

This rearrangement joins TRBV6-6 to TRBJ1-1; possibly TRBD1 for D (6 bases). The CDR3 is 14 residues long. Deletions cut 4 bases from V and 7 bases from J, with 16 bases between. Germline V CDR1 and CDR2: MNHNY, SVGAGI (reference sequence). DNA of the CDR3: TGTGCCAGCAGTTCCACCCGGGGGGCCGGTGAAGCTTTCTTT. This gives the protein CASSSTRGAGEAFF.

Notes on this clone: Other DNA sequences in this sample translate to the same CDR3. The V and J genes are TRBV7-2 and TRBJ1-5; the D is unclear. The CDR3 sequence is 12 residues long. V was clipped by 2 bases and J by 3 bases, with 2 bases between them. The germline CDR1 and CDR2 sequences are SGHTA and FQGNSA. The CDR3, as DNA: TGTGCCAGCAGCTTATACAATCAGCCCCAGCATTTT. It is translated as CASSLYNQPQHF.

This clone turned up a few times. The chain carries TRBV6-1 and TRBJ1-1; perhaps TRBD1 as D (6 bases). V was pared by 7 bases and J by 1 base, with 16 bases between. Germline V gene sequence: CDR1 MNHNS, CDR2 SASEGT. The CDR3 is 15 amino acids. The DNA of the CDR3 is TGTGCCAGCAACCGAAAGAGGACAGAGAACACTGAAGCTTTCTTT. As protein: CASNRKRTENTEAFF.

This chain joins TRBV29-1 and TRBJ2-1; 9 bases are shared with TRBD2. Losses at the gene ends were 7 bases for V and 0 bases for J; bases not matched to a gene: 4. The CDR3 totals 14 residues. Per the germline V gene, CDR1 is SQVTM and CDR2 is ANQGSEA. The DNA of the CDR3 is TGCAGCGGGGATAGCGGGAGCTCCTACAATGAGCAGTTCTTC. Its protein product is CSGDSGSSYNEQFF.

The chain is built from TRBV5-1 and TRBJ2-7, with D hard to call. From germline, CDR1 is SGHRS and CDR2 YFSETQ. V lost 0 bases and J lost 1, with 11 bases in between. This CDR3 is built from 15 residues. The CDR3 loop reads CASSLGLSPSYEQYF. In DNA form, the CDR3 reads TGCGCCAGCAGCTTGGGGCTTTCCCCATCCTACGAGCAGTACTTC.

This chain uses TRBV27 with TRBJ2-3; D is possibly TRBD1 (6 bases). This CDR3 has 15 amino acids. Germline CDR1 MNHEY, CDR2 SMNVEV (reference sequence). V dropped 2 bases and J dropped 6 bases, with 15 bases sitting between them. The CDR3 sequence: CASSLVTGRVDTQYF. The CDR3 DNA is TGTGCCAGCAGTTTAGTGACAGGCCGGGTGGATACGCAGTATTTT.

Comments on this clone: This same CDR3 is encoded by further DNA sequences in the sample. This sequence joins TRBV5-1 and TRBJ1-1, with a possible D match to TRBD1 (5 bases). The CDR3 totals 15 residues. The V gene lost 0 bases and the J gene lost 0 bases, with 9 bases spanning the gap. Germline-derived CDR1 and CDR2 are SGHRS and YFSETQ. CDR3 DNA: TGCGCCAGCAGCTTGGTCACGGACATGAACACTGAAGCTTTCTTT. Translated: CASSLVTDMNTEAFF.

This clone has only one observation. The rearrangement uses TRBV25-1 and TRBJ2-1; 13 nucleotides match TRBD2. Germline V gene data show CDR1 as MGHDK and CDR2 as SYGVNS. V lost 1 base to trimming and J lost 4 bases; unmatched junction nucleotides: 4. This CDR3 region has 17 residues. CDR3 nucleotides: TGTGCCAGCAGTGAATCATGGACTAGCGGGAGATACAATGAGCAGTTCTTC. This translates into CASSESWTSGRYNEQFF.

The chain joins TRBV7-9 to TRBJ2-7, with D perhaps TRBD2 (5 bases). Per germline, CDR1 SEHNR and CDR2 FQNEAQ (reference sequence). The CDR3 extends over 15 amino acids. V was shortened by 7 bases and J by 2 bases, with 18 bases between the two germline ends. As DNA, the CDR3 is TGTGCCAGCACTTCTGTCGGACTGAATACCTACGAGCAGTACTTC. Residues: CASTSVGLNTYEQYF. The whole variable domain, filled in from reference TRBV7-9 and TRBJ2-7, reads DTGVSQNPRHKITKRGQNVTFRCDPISEHNRLYWYRQTLGQGPEFLTYFQNEAQLEKSRLLSDRFSAERPKGSFSTLEIQRTEQGDSAMYLCASTSVGLNTYEQYFGPGTRLTVT.

The chain couples TRBV4-2 to TRBJ2-7, with D possibly TRBD2 on 5 matching bases. Germline lookup yields CDR1 LGHNA and CDR2 YNFKEQ. V was trimmed by 6 bases and J by 2 bases, leaving 23 bases between them. The CDR3 is 17 amino acids. The CDR3 protein is CASSEGRRWAVTYEQYF. CDR3 nucleotide sequence: TGTGCCAGCAGTGAGGGCAGGCGGTGGGCCGTGACCTACGAGCAGTACTTC.

The chain uses TRBV9 and TRBJ1-2; the match to TRBD1 covers 7 bases. Germline V gene sequence: CDR1 SGDLS, CDR2 YYNGEE. The trim removed 4 bases at V and 5 bases at J, leaving 14 bases unmatched. This CDR3 is 16 amino acids long. The CDR3 protein is CASSSHRQGHPYGYTF. The DNA of the CDR3 is TGTGCCAGCAGCTCCCACCGACAGGGTCACCCATATGGCTACACCTTC. Based on the CDR3 plus reference TRBV9 and TRBJ1-2, the full variable domain is DSGVTQTPKHLITATGQRVTLRCSPRSGDLSVYWYQQSLDQGLQFLIQYYNGEERAKGNILERFSAQQFPDLHSELNLSSLELGDSALYFCASSSHRQGHPYGYTFGSGTRLTVV.

This clone was picked up a small number of times. V usage is TRBV10-3 and J usage is TRBJ1-2; D perhaps matches TRBD1 (6 bases). V dropped 5 bases and J dropped 6 bases, with 16 bases sitting between them. The CDR3 is 14 residues long. Germline loops: CDR1 ENHRY, CDR2 SYGVKD. The CDR3 reads CAISRNDRSHGYTF. CDR3 DNA sequence: TGTGCCATCAGTAGGAACGACAGGTCCCATGGCTACACCTTC.

This chain links TRBV5-1 with TRBJ1-3, with D possibly being TRBD1 (6 bases). Germline CDR1 is SGHRS and CDR2 is YFSETQ. The CDR3 spans 15 residues. With 1 base removed from V and 0 bases from J, the gap between germline ends came to 8 bases. CDR3 protein: CASSLTGNSGNTIYF. The CDR3 DNA reads TGCGCCAGCAGCTTGACAGGGAACTCTGGAAACACCATATATTTT.

The chain combines TRBV7-2 with TRBJ1-3, with a possible D match to TRBD1 (6 bases). The CDR3 length is 14 residues. The V end lost 4 bases, the J end lost 2 bases, and 9 bases lay between the germline ends. Germline-derived CDR1 and CDR2 are SGHTA and FQGNSA. This CDR3 reads CASSSTGPGNTIYF. The CDR3, as DNA: TGTGCCAGCAGCTCCACAGGGCCTGGAAACACCATATATTTT.

This sequence joins TRBV27 and TRBJ2-2, with 12 nucleotides matching TRBD2. The germline V gene has CDR1 MNHEY and CDR2 SMNVEV (reference sequence). V lost 6 bases, J lost 8 bases, and 7 bases stayed unmatched. This CDR3 contains 15 residues. CDR3 sequence: CASSRTSGNVGELFF. The DNA of the CDR3 is TGTGCCAGCAGCAGGACTAGCGGGAATGTGGGGGAGCTGTTTTTT.

The genes are TRBV7-2 and TRBJ1-2, with 8 nucleotides matching TRBD1. V was pared by 3 bases and J by 0 bases, with 9 bases of the junction left unmatched. Germline assignment: CDR1 SGHTA and CDR2 FQGNSA. The length of the CDR3 is 17 residues. The CDR3 sequence: CASSFFSGQAPNYGYTF. The CDR3 DNA reads as TGTGCCAGCAGCTTCTTTTCGGGACAGGCCCCTAACTATGGCTACACCTTC. Looking up the rest from reference TRBV7-2 and TRBJ1-2 gives the full variable domain: GAGVSQSPSNKVTEKGKDVELRCDPISGHTALYWYRQSLGQGLEFLIYFQGNSAPDKSGLPSDRFSAERTGGSVSTLTIQRTQQEDSAVYLCASSFFSGQAPNYGYTFGSGTRLTVV.

The CDR3 protein is CASSLGQGSEAFF. DNA for the CDR3: TGTGCCAGCAGCTTAGGGCAGGGGTCTGAAGCTTTCTTT. This sequence joins TRBV13 and TRBJ1-1; the D gene is possibly TRBD1 (6 bases). V dropped 0 bases and J dropped 6 bases, with 8 bases sitting between them. There are 13 residues in the CDR3. The germline V gene encodes CDR1 PRHDT and CDR2 FYEKMQ (reference sequence).

In nucleotides, the CDR3 is TGCGCCAGCAGATCGAACCCCGGCTCCTACGAGCAGTACTTC. Its translation: CASRSNPGSYEQYF. The chain employs TRBV5-1 and TRBJ2-7; D gene ambiguous. The CDR3 has 14 residues. Germline V gene data show CDR1 as SGHRS and CDR2 as YFSETQ. Trimming took off 5 bases at V and 0 bases at J, with 12 bases between the two ends.

This clone occurred once. The CDR3 DNA reads TGTGCCAGCAGGGGACAGGGGCGACGGAATCAGCCCCAGCATTTT. Its protein product is CASRGQGRRNQPQHF. This chain joins TRBV6-6 and TRBJ1-5; 10 nucleotides agree with TRBD1. Per the germline V gene, CDR1 is MNHNY and CDR2 is SVGAGI (reference sequence). The CDR3 totals 15 residues. V gave up 6 bases and J gave up 4 bases; unmatched junction bases: 6.

At least ten counts were recorded for this clone. The chain combines TRBV5-1 with TRBJ1-5, with 7 positions matching TRBD1. The CDR3 totals 14 residues. Losses at the gene ends were 2 bases for V and 5 bases for J; bases not matched to a gene: 4. Germline CDR1 SGHRS, CDR2 YFSETQ. The CDR3 protein is CASSLQGTDQPQHF. The CDR3 nucleotides are TGCGCCAGCAGCTTACAGGGGACCGATCAGCCCCAGCATTTT.

This chain joins TRBV13 and TRBJ2-3; D is unclear. Germline V CDR1 and CDR2: PRHDT, FYEKMQ (reference sequence). The CDR3 is 13 amino acids. Trimming removed 4 bases from V and 4 bases from J, with 9 bases in between. The CDR3 is CASSSTSADTQYF. The CDR3 region has the DNA TGTGCCAGCAGCTCTACAAGCGCAGATACGCAGTATTTT.

This clone was observed a few times. The chain joins TRBV5-1 to TRBJ1-4; D is ambiguous. CDR1 is SGHRS and CDR2 is YFSETQ in the germline V gene. Trimming took off 0 bases at V and 3 bases at J, with 6 bases between the two ends. The CDR3 covers 14 residues. The CDR3 spells CASSLAQPNEKLFF. The CDR3 DNA reads as TGCGCCAGCAGCTTGGCACAGCCTAATGAAAAACTGTTTTTT.

V gene TRBV7-8 combines with J gene TRBJ2-2; possibly TRBD1 for D (5 bases). Germline CDR1 is SGHVS and CDR2 is FQNEAQ. The ends were cut back, 1 base at V and 0 bases at J, with 9 bases in the middle. The CDR3 sequence is 16 residues long. The CDR3 bases are TGTGCCAGCAGCTTAGGGCGCAGGGCGAACACCGGGGAGCTGTTTTTT. This codes for CASSLGRRANTGELFF.

V gene TRBV7-3 combines with J gene TRBJ2-1, with a weak D call TRBD2 (6 bases). This CDR3 is built from 13 residues. V shed 2 bases and J shed 9 bases, with 11 bases lying between them. The germline V gene has CDR1 SGHTA and CDR2 FQGTGA. CDR3 loop: CASSLRPSVEQFF. The DNA of the CDR3 is TGTGCCAGCAGCTTACGTCCTAGCGTTGAGCAGTTCTTC.

This chain links TRBV7-8 with TRBJ2-2; 10 bases fit TRBD2. The length of the CDR3 is 16 residues. J lost 7 bases, V lost 2 bases, and 7 bases had no gene match. The V gene's germline CDR1 is SGHVS and CDR2 FQNEAQ. The CDR3 DNA is TGTGCCAGCAGCTTAAAACTAGCGGGGAGCGGCGGGGAGCTGTTTTTT. Its translation: CASSLKLAGSGGELFF. Using reference TRBV7-8 and TRBJ2-2 for the parts outside the CDR3, the full variable domain is GAGVSQSPRYKVAKRGQDVALRCDPISGHVSLFWYQQALGQGPEFLTYFQNEAQLDKSGLPSDRFFAERPEGSVSTLKIQRTQQEDSAVYLCASSLKLAGSGGELFFGEGSRLTVL.

The chain joins TRBV6-5 to TRBJ2-7, with D possibly matching TRBD1 (5 bases). The CDR3 spans 15 residues. Trimming removed 2 bases at V and 1 base at J, with 12 bases between. Germline CDR1 MNHEY, CDR2 SVGAGI. CDR3 loop: CASSYGAAPSYEQYF. In DNA, the CDR3 is TGTGCCAGCAGTTACGGGGCAGCTCCTTCCTACGAGCAGTACTTC.